This T cell receptor beta chain stems from a study of OX40 agonist ivuxolimab in advanced cancers. On the study more broadly: Patient treatment consisted of intravenous ivuxolimab administration every 2 weeks at 0.01 to 10 mg/kg. Aged about 20 to 85 with a mean of roughly 65 years, they were less than 90% male.

This clone turned up a few times. Antigen specificity is unknown. The repertoire was sequenced with immunoSEQ multiplex PCR; TCRdb's copy has only in-frame clones and lacks some. The sample yields about 41,000 clones, approximately 80% seen once. Findings and caveats of the study: The 0.1-3.0 mg/kg partial responders had among the lowest clonal expansion. It was not determined which antigens were specifically recognized by the peripheral T cells that had undergone clonal expansion.

The ends were cut back, 5 bases at V and 0 bases at J, with 12 bases in the middle. The CDR3 is made up of 14 amino acids. In germline, CDR1 is SQVTM, CDR2 ANQGSEA. This chain uses TRBV29-1 with TRBJ2-3; D is possibly TRBD1 (5 bases). Sequenced here: CD4+ or CD8+ T cells sorted from blood, sampled in a trial of the OX40 agonist ivuxolimab. This TCR derives from an adult with an advanced solid tumor such as melanoma, head and neck, liver or kidney cancer. The CDR3 region is CSVPQGASTDTQYF. The CDR3 nucleotides are TGCAGCGTTCCTCAGGGTGCTAGCACAGATACGCAGTATTTT.